These 24 T cell receptor beta chains originate from one sample sequenced in a study of cytomegalovirus exposure and HLA in healthy donors. In the PCR, 60 Vbeta and 13 Jbeta primers were used. Measured with immunoSEQ multiplex PCR; TCRdb has only the in-frame clones, and not every one. The repertoire holds some 150,000 clones, just under 80% seen once, with 0.9% to 1.2% in the top ten. Sample: PBMCs. The receptors were sampled from a male donor in good health and CMV-seronegative.

J is TRBJ2-5 and V is TRBV7-8; D gene ambiguous. The CDR3 has 15 amino acids. Per the germline V gene, CDR1 is SGHVS and CDR2 is FQNEAQ. The germline V and J ends were trimmed by 4 bases and 4 bases, with 16 bases remaining between them. CDR3 residues: CASSWSTSVLETQYF. CDR3 nucleotides: TGTGCCAGCAGCTGGTCCACGAGCGTTTTAGAGACCCAGTACTTC.

This chain joins TRBV15 and TRBJ1-2; D unresolved. The length of the CDR3 is 11 residues. V was trimmed by 5 bases and J by 4 bases, leaving 5 bases between them. Looked up from germline, CDR1 is LNHNV and CDR2 is YYDKDF (reference sequence). The CDR3 is CATSHGYGYTF. The DNA for the CDR3 is TGTGCCACCAGCCACGGCTATGGCTACACCTTC.

In this sample, this clone turned up once. This sequence joins TRBV27 and TRBJ1-2, with D perhaps TRBD1 (5 bases). V was trimmed by 5 bases and J by 7 bases, leaving 14 bases between them. Germline loops: CDR1 MNHEY, CDR2 SMNVEV (reference sequence). This CDR3 is 13 amino acids long. In nucleotides, the CDR3 is TGTGCCAGCAGTCAAAATTCGGGGGGTGGCTACACCTTC. As protein: CASSQNSGGGYTF.

This clone was counted a few times. The J gene is TRBJ1-1, the V gene TRBV4-3; tentatively, D is TRBD1 (5 bases). In germline, CDR1 is LGHNA, CDR2 YSLEER. V was clipped by 1 base and J by 3 bases, with 9 bases between them. This CDR3 has 14 amino acids. CDR3 sequence (DNA): TGCGCCAGCAGCCAAGGGGAAGGGGACACTGAAGCTTTCTTT. It codes for CASSQGEGDTEAFF.

Concerning this clone: A junction boundary mismatches the germline segment, possibly from a read error. The same CDR3 can be traced to other DNA sequences in this sample. This sequence joins TRBV6-6 and TRBJ1-5, with D hard to call. CDR1 is MNHNY and CDR2 is SVGAGI in the germline V gene (reference sequence). CDR3 length equals 13 residues. The CDR3 here is CASSRSSNQPQHF. The CDR3 coding sequence is TGCGCCAGCAGTAGGAGTAGCAATCAGCCCCAGCATTTT.

This sequence joins TRBV9 and TRBJ2-3; 8 bases match TRBD2. Germline V gene lookup returns CDR1 SGDLS and CDR2 YYNGEE. Trimming removed 3 bases from V and 2 bases from J; junction bases left unmatched: 2. The CDR3 spans 14 residues. CDR3 amino acids: CASSATSDTDTQYF. The CDR3 coding sequence is TGTGCCAGCAGCGCGACTAGCGACACAGATACGCAGTATTTT.

This chain links TRBV5-8 with TRBJ2-2; weak D call: TRBD1 (6 bases). V was pared by 4 bases and J by 4 bases, with 14 bases between. The CDR3 runs to 15 residues. Germline V lookup: CDR1 SGHTS, CDR2 YDEGEE. The CDR3 DNA reads TGTGCCAGCAGCCAACAGGGTTGGGCCACCGGGGAGCTGTTTTTT. This translates into CASSQQGWATGELFF.

The chain recombines TRBV18 with TRBJ1-5; 7 bases are shared with TRBD1. The length of the CDR3 is 14 residues. Unmatched junction bases numbered 4, after V lost 4 bases and J lost 4 bases. The germline CDR1 and CDR2 sequences are KGHSH and LQKENI. The CDR3: CASSRQGENQPQHF. Here the CDR3 DNA reads TGTGCCAGCTCACGACAGGGAGAGAATCAGCCCCAGCATTTT.

V and J are TRBV10-3 and TRBJ1-1, with 8 bases lining up with TRBD1. J gave up 3 bases and V 4 bases, and 10 bases lay outside the gene matches. Germline assignment: CDR1 ENHRY and CDR2 SYGVKD. The CDR3 is 16 amino acids. This CDR3 is CAISASGGSVHTEAFF. For the CDR3, the DNA is TGTGCCATCAGTGCCTCAGGGGGCTCGGTTCACACTGAAGCTTTCTTT.

This clone was detected once. This sequence joins TRBV11-2 and TRBJ2-7, with 12 bases identical to TRBD1. The V segment lost 5 bases and the J segment 1 base; nucleotides outside the gene matches: 6. This CDR3 contains 16 residues. Germline lookup yields CDR1 SGHAT and CDR2 FQNNGV. The CDR3 is CASSAEGQGASYEQYF. The CDR3 DNA is TGTGCCAGCAGCGCGGAGGGACAGGGGGCTTCCTACGAGCAGTACTTC. Variable domain in full (rest from reference TRBV11-2 and TRBJ2-7): EAGVAQSPRYKIIEKRQSVAFWCNPISGHATLYWYQQILGQGPKLLIQFQNNGVVDDSQLPKDRFSAERLKGVDSTLKIQPAKLEDSAVYLCASSAEGQGASYEQYFGPGTRLTVT.

This clone was detected once. The chain links TRBV19 to TRBJ1-2; D is undetermined. This CDR3 has 13 amino acids. V lost 3 bases and J 8 bases, leaving 13 bases between the germline ends. Germline loops: CDR1 LNHDA, CDR2 SQIVND (reference sequence). CDR3: CASSILQEEGYTF. CDR3 in DNA: TGTGCCAGTAGTATCCTCCAGGAGGAGGGCTACACCTTC.

This clone has a handful of counts. In DNA form, the CDR3 reads TGTGCCAGCATCCGAGGGGGGGCTGGGGCCAACGTCCTGACTTTC. Translation gives CASIRGGAGANVLTF. The chain combines TRBV7-9 with TRBJ2-6, with D perhaps matching TRBD2 (7 bases). From germline, CDR1 is SEHNR and CDR2 FQNEAQ (reference sequence). The CDR3 runs to 15 residues. The V gene lost 7 bases and the J gene lost 2 bases, with 12 bases spanning the gap.

This rearrangement joins TRBV2 to TRBJ2-5; TRBD2 might be the D (6 bases). The CDR3 covers 14 residues. The germline V gene encodes CDR1 SNHLY and CDR2 FYNNEI. The germline V and J ends were trimmed by 7 bases and 5 bases, with 17 bases remaining between them. CDR3 sequence (DNA): TGTGCCAGCACCCAGGGCGGGGTATTTGAGACCCAGTACTTC. Residues: CASTQGGVFETQYF.

This clone came up once. The J gene is TRBJ1-1, the V gene TRBV7-9; 11 nucleotides match TRBD1. The CDR3 loop spans 16 amino acids. CDR1 and CDR2 from the germline V gene are SEHNR and FQNEAQ (reference sequence). Trimming took 5 bases from V and 4 from J; bases not matched to a gene: 9. The CDR3 sequence is CASSPGQGDAGTEAFF. CDR3 nucleotide sequence: TGTGCCAGCAGCCCGGGACAGGGGGATGCGGGCACTGAAGCTTTCTTT. Together with reference TRBV7-9 and TRBJ1-1, the CDR3 gives the full variable domain: DTGVSQNPRHKITKRGQNVTFRCDPISEHNRLYWYRQTLGQGPEFLTYFQNEAQLEKSRLLSDRFSAERPKGSFSTLEIQRTEQGDSAMYLCASSPGQGDAGTEAFFGQGTRLTVV.

This clone occurred a few times. This sequence joins TRBV5-4 and TRBJ1-4; D gene ambiguous. The CDR3 is 15 residues long. Germline V gene lookup returns CDR1 SGHNT and CDR2 YYREEE (reference sequence). V was shortened by 4 bases and J by 6 bases, with 16 bases between the two germline ends. The CDR3 sequence: CASSPGGRADEKLFF. The DNA for the CDR3 is TGTGCCAGCAGCCCTGGTGGGCGGGCCGATGAAAAACTGTTTTTT.

CDR3 sequence (DNA): TGTGCCAGCAGCCCCTCGGCGGGACTAAACATTCAGTACTTC. It translates to CASSPSAGLNIQYF. This rearrangement joins TRBV11-2 to TRBJ2-4, with D possibly being TRBD2 (6 bases). Germline V gene data show CDR1 as SGHAT and CDR2 as FQNNGV. V lost 5 bases to trimming and J lost 6 bases, with 14 bases between them. The CDR3 is 14 residues long.

This sequence joins TRBV7-9 and TRBJ2-2; 7 bases agree with TRBD2. The germline V gene has CDR1 SEHNR and CDR2 FQNEAQ (reference sequence). This CDR3 comprises 16 residues. V was clipped by 7 bases and J by 5 bases; unmatched bases: 13. The chain's CDR3 is CASTPPERGVTGELFF. The CDR3 nucleotides are TGTGCCAGCACCCCCCCGGAGCGGGGAGTGACCGGGGAGCTGTTTTTT.

The chain combines TRBV6-1 with TRBJ1-6, with D unclear. Trimming took off 0 bases at V and 9 bases at J, with 12 bases between the two ends. The germline gives CDR1 MNHNS, CDR2 SASEGT. The CDR3 sequence is 15 residues long. The CDR3 nucleotides are TGTGCCAGCAGTGAAGCGAGGGCCGGAGGTTCACCCCTCCACTTT. This translates into CASSEARAGGSPLHF.

The chain links TRBV6-5 to TRBJ1-3; tentative D call: TRBD1 (6 bases). V gave up 5 bases and J gave up 4 bases, with 12 bases separating them. There are 14 residues in the CDR3. The germline gives CDR1 MNHEY, CDR2 SVGAGI. The CDR3 protein is CASSDLTGGNTIYF. Here the CDR3 DNA reads TGTGCCAGCAGTGACCTGACAGGCGGAAACACCATATATTTT.

The chain has TRBV7-2 and TRBJ1-2; D perhaps matches TRBD1 (5 bases). The V end was cut by 0 bases, the J end by 6 bases, with 11 bases between. Germline CDR1 SGHTA, CDR2 FQGNSA. The CDR3 totals 14 residues. CDR3: CASSLAEGPDGYTF. The CDR3 DNA is TGTGCCAGCAGCTTAGCGGAGGGACCGGATGGCTACACCTTC.

The rearrangement joins TRBV7-2 to TRBJ1-1; the D gene is possibly TRBD1 (6 bases). CDR3 length equals 13 residues. Germline CDR1 SGHTA, CDR2 FQGNSA. Trimming left V 4 bases short and J 8 bases short, with 14 bases between. This CDR3 reads CASSYRAGAEAFF. The DNA of the CDR3 is TGTGCCAGCAGCTACAGGGCGGGGGCCGAAGCTTTCTTT.

V gene TRBV5-1 combines with J gene TRBJ2-3; 10 nucleotides match TRBD2. The CDR3 is 16 residues long. After removal of 3 bases from V and 2 bases from J, the junction contained 6 bases not matched to a gene. Germline loops: CDR1 SGHRS, CDR2 YFSETQ. The CDR3 loop reads CASSSPSGGDTDTQYF. CDR3 nucleotide sequence: TGCGCCAGCAGCTCGCCTAGCGGGGGTGACACAGATACGCAGTATTTT.

The genes are TRBV7-9 and TRBJ1-1, with 7 bases aligning to TRBD1. The CDR3 has 16 amino acids. V dropped 6 bases and J dropped 0; count of bases not matched to a gene: 10. CDR1 SEHNR and CDR2 FQNEAQ come from the germline V gene (reference sequence). CDR3 bases: TGTGCCAGCAGGCTCGGGACAGAGGGCATGAACACTGAAGCTTTCTTT. Encoded protein: CASRLGTEGMNTEAFF.

This sequence joins TRBV18 and TRBJ2-5; perhaps TRBD1 as D (6 bases). The DNA end is more similar to TRBJ2-7, so the J call may be wrong. This CDR3 spans 14 amino acids. In germline, CDR1 is KGHSH, CDR2 LQKENI. The DNA for the CDR3 is TGTGCCAGCTCACCAGACAGGTCCCCCTACGAGCAGTACTTC. Its translation: CASSPDRSPYEQYF.